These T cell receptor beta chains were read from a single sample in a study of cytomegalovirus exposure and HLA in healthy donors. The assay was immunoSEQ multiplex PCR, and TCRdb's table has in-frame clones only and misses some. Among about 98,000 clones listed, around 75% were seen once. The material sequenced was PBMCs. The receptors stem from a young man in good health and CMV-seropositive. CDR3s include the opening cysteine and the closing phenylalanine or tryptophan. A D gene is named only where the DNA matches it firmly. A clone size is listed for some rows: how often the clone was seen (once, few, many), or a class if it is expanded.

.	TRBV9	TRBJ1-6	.	TGTGCCAGCAGCGTAGAACTGATAAATTCACCCCTCCACTTT	CASSVELINSPLHF
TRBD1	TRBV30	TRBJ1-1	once	TGTGCCTGGAGAAGGACCGGGACAGTGGGGAAAGCTTTCTTT	CAWRRTGTVGKAFF
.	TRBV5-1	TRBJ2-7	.	TGCGCCAGCAGCACGGTGGGCAGGGCCCGGGACGAGCAGTACTTC	CASSTVGRARDEQYF
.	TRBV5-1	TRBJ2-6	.	TGCGCCAGCAGCTTGGAGGGACTCTCTGGGGCCAACGTCCTGACTTTC	CASSLEGLSGANVLTF
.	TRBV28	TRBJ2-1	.	TGTGCCAGCGGTAAATTGAGGTGGGATGAGCAGTTCTTC	CASGKLRWDEQFF
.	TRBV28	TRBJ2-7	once	TGTGCCAGCAGCGCCAGGACGGGGAGCTCCTACGAGCAGTACTTC	CASSARTGSSYEQYF
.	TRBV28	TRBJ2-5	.	TGTGCCAGCAGTCCATTGGGACAACGGACCGAGACCCAGTACTTC	CASSPLGQRTETQYF
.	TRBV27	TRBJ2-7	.	TGTGCCAGCAGTGCCGCACCAGGCGCCTACGAGCAGTACTTC	CASSAAPGAYEQYF
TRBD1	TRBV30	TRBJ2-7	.	TGTGCCTGGAGTAGGGGACAGGGGGCGAACGAGCAGTACTTC	CAWSRGQGANEQYF
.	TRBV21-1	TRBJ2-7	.	TGTGCCAGCACCCTCTGCGGCGAGCAGTACTTC	CASTLCGEQYF
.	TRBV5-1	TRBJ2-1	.	TGCGCCAGCAGCTTGGCAGGAGGGAACGATCGACGGGAGCAGTTCTTC	CASSLAGGNDRREQFF
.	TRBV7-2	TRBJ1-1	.	TGTGCCAGCAGCTTAGAAACTGGGAGGGGTGAAGCTTTCTTT	CASSLETGRGEAFF
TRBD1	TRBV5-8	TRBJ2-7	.	TGTGCCAGCAGCTTGGGACAGGGAATCTACGAGCAGTACTTC	CASSLGQGIYEQYF
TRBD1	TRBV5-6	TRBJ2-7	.	TGTGCCAGCAGCCGGCCGGGACAGGGGGCCTACGAGCAGTACTTC	CASSRPGQGAYEQYF
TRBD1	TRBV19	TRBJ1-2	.	TGTGCCAGTAGTTCACGGACAGGGAGTCTTTCTGGCTACACCTTC	CASSSRTGSLSGYTF
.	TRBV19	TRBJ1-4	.	TGTGCCAGTAGTCCATCCGGGAACCTTAATGAAAAACTGTTTTTT	CASSPSGNLNEKLFF
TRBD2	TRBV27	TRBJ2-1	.	TGTGCCAGCAGGGGGACTAGCTCCTACAATGAGCAGTTCTTC	CASRGTSSYNEQFF
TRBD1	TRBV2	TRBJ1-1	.	TGTGCCAGCAGCTCGGGACAGCAGTGGAACACTGAAGCTTTCTTT	CASSSGQQWNTEAFF
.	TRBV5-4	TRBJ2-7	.	TGTGCCAGCAGCTTGGAGGGCTCATTCCGGACTTTC	CASSLEGSFRTF
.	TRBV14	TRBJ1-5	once	TGTGCCAGCAGCCAAGCCCTTCAGCCCCAGCATTTT	CASSQALQPQHF
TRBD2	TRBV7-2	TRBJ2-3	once	TGTGCCAGCAGCTTAGTCCCAGCGGGGGTCACAGATACGCAGTATTTT	CASSLVPAGVTDTQYF
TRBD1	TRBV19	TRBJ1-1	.	TGTGCCAGTAGCAAATGGACAGGAAGTTTTCGTAGCACTGAAGCTTTCTTT	CASSKWTGSFRSTEAFF
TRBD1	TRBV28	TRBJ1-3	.	TGTGCCAGCGGTTCAGGGGGAGAAAACACCATATATTTT	CASGSGGENTIYF
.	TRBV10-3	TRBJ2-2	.	TGTGCCATCAGTGAGTCGAGAGAGGGGGAGCTGTTTTTT	CAISESREGELFF
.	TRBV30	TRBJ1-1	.	TGTGCCTGGACCAAAGGGGGGGTGACTGAAGCTTTCTTT	CAWTKGGVTEAFF
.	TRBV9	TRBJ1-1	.	TGTGCCAGCGGGATCCTAACAGGGAACACTGAAGCTTTCTTT	CASGILTGNTEAFF
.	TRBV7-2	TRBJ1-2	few	TGTGCCAGCACCCCTGGGGACAATACTAACTATGGCTACACCTTC	CASTPGDNTNYGYTF
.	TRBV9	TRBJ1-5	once	TGTGCCAGCAGCGTAGGTTGGATAGGGGGTAGCAATCAGCCCCAGCATTTT	CASSVGWIGGSNQPQHF
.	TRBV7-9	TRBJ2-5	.	TGTGCCAGCAGCATAAAGCAGGGGTTAGAGACCCAGTACTTC	CASSIKQGLETQYF
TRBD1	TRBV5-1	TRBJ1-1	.	TGCGCCAGCAGCTTGTTGTCGTTGACAGGGGGCTTGGGGAACACTGAAGCTTTCTTT	CASSLLSLTGGLGNTEAFF
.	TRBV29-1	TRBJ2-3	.	TGCAGCCTCAGGGGATCCGAAAGCACAGATACGCAGTATTTT	CSLRGSESTDTQYF
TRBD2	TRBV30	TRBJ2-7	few	TGTGCCTGGGATGGCGGGGGTATAGTACAGTACTTC	CAWDGGGIVQYF
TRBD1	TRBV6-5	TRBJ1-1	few	TGTGCCAGCACTAAAGCAGGGGGCGGGACTGAAGCTTTCTTT	CASTKAGGGTEAFF
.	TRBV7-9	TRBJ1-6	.	TGTGCCAGCAGCACAGCCGGGGGTGGTCCCTATAATTCACCCCTCCACTTT	CASSTAGGGPYNSPLHF
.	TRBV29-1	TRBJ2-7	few	TGCAGCGTTCAAGGGCACGAGCAGTACTTC	CSVQGHEQYF
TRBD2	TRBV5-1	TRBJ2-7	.	TGCGCCAGCAGCTTGCTAGCGGGGGGGCATAGCGAGCAGTACTTC	CASSLLAGGHSEQYF
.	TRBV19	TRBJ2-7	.	TGTGCCAGTAGTATGGCGGGCGGTCCCTACGAGCAGTACTTC	CASSMAGGPYEQYF
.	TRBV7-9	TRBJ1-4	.	TGTGCCAGCAGCTTAGAGGCGGCTAAGGGGGAAAAACTGTTTTTT	CASSLEAAKGEKLFF
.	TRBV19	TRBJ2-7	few	TGTGCCAGTTATGATGGGATAAGGGGTAATGAGCAGTACTTC	CASYDGIRGNEQYF
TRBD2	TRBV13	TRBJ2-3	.	TGTGCCAGCAGCTCGGGACTAGCGGGGGGATACACAGATACGCAGTATTTT	CASSSGLAGGYTDTQYF
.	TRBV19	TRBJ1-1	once	TGTGCCAGTAGTAGTCACACCGGGTTTGAAGCTTTCTTT	CASSSHTGFEAFF
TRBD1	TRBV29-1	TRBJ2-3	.	TGCAGCGTCCGGACAGGATTCGGGCAGTATTTT	CSVRTGFGQYF
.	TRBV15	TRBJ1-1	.	TGTGCCACCAGCAGTGAAGGCGCCGGGGTGGACACTGAAGCTTTCTTT	CATSSEGAGVDTEAFF
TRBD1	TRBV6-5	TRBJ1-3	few	TGTGCCAGCAGGGGGACAGGAGGAAACACCATATATTTT	CASRGTGGNTIYF
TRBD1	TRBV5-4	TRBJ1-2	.	TGTGCCAGCAGCTTGGGGGACAGGGCGGCTGGCTACACCTTC	CASSLGDRAAGYTF
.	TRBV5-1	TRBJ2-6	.	TGCGCCAGCAGCTTGGACGGGACACCTGGGGCCAACGTCCTGACTTTC	CASSLDGTPGANVLTF
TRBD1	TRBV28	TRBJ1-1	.	TGTGCCAGCAGATATGGGACAGGGAACACTGAAGCTTTCTTT	CASRYGTGNTEAFF
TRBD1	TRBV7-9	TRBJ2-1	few	TGTGCCAGCTGGCAAGGACAGGGGACCTACAATGAGCAGTTCTTC	CASWQGQGTYNEQFF
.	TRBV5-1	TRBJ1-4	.	TGCGCCAGCAGCTTGAACACAGTCGAAAAACTGTTTTTT	CASSLNTVEKLFF
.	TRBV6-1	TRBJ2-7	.	TGTGCCAGCAGTGAAGGGGACGGGGGCGAGCAGTACTTC	CASSEGDGGEQYF
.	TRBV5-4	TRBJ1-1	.	TGTGCCAGCAGCCCAGAGGGTTGGTATCTAGGGGGGAACACTGAAGCTTTCTTT	CASSPEGWYLGGNTEAFF
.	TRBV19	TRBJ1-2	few	TGTGCCACCAGGACAGTGGTCTATGGCTACACCTTC	CATRTVVYGYTF
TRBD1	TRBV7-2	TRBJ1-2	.	TGTGCCAGCGCTGAGCGGGCAGGGGGGCACTATGGCTACACCTTC	CASAERAGGHYGYTF